The present T cell receptor beta chain was sequenced within a study of Ad26.COV2.S vaccination and SARS-CoV-2 variants. Study context: By the intramuscular route, Ad26.COV2.S was given once, or twice 56 days apart. Notes on the study in general: Vaccine recipients and placebo recipients showed similar non-spike TCR breadth.

CDR1 SGHNT and CDR2 YYREEE come from the germline V gene (reference sequence). Trimming took 3 bases from V and 1 from J, leaving 11 bases between them. The CDR3 is 14 amino acids. In this sample, this clone turned up once. What it binds is not known. Stated treatment: around 19 received Ad26.COV2.S at low or high dose, single or two shots; roughly five received placebo; per-sample allocation not given. Collection of samples fell on day 63 after the first vaccine or placebo injection. Clones were sequenced by immunoSEQ multiplex PCR, and TCRdb holds only the in-frame ones, with some missing. The profile shows roughly 700,000 clones, more than 70% of them singletons.

The clonotype comes from a person between 18 and 59 years old who received the Ad26.COV2.S COVID-19 vaccine or a placebo. The J gene is TRBJ2-7, the V gene TRBV5-4; possible D gene TRBD1, 6 bases. Here the sequenced sample was peripheral blood, taken in a trial of Ad26.COV2.S vaccine versus placebo. The CDR3: CASSSFGQSYEQYF. The CDR3 DNA reads as TGTGCCAGCAGCTCCTTTGGACAGTCCTACGAGCAGTACTTC.